This T cell receptor (beta chain) is from a study of tissue T cells after allogeneic stem cell transplantation (dated by TCRdb to between 2021 and 2022). The study in broad terms: Over an approximately three-year period, fewer than 10 adult allo-HCT recipients with steroid-refractory GVHD were prospectively enrolled in a research-autopsy study. Grafts from donors were received by all GVHD patients, with four grafts being unmodified and three being CD34-selected to deplete T cells. A few GVHD patients had pre-transplant PBMCs available, and those PBMCs were of recipient origin. For viably preserved blood and marrow, CD3+ T cells were flow-sorted when cell numbers allowed, whereas DNA was extracted directly from smaller samples. TCR beta repertoires were profiled across many tissues obtained from research autopsies of patients with and without GVHD, as well as in mouse models of GVHD. Every GVHD patient had gastrointestinal GVHD and was given several lines of GVHD-directed therapy, and five or six of the GVHD patients also had skin involvement. The human arm was conducted as a prospective observational study, and neither blinding nor randomization was performed.

The paper as a whole reports these results and caveats: In both patients and mice, T cells from blood and spleen covered only a limited part of the TCR repertoire found in tissues. A small and clinically heterogeneous patient cohort was studied, and sampling depth was acknowledged as a limitation. Within patients, how anatomically similar the tissues were was a key factor in shaping TCR repertoire composition, regardless of disease or transplant status. The study did not establish which tissue TCRs were alloreactive or antigen-specific, and some clones may have been host cells that persisted. Few T cell clones were found to be shared across patients, but shared repertoire signatures across patients were revealed in a tissue-specific fashion by motif-based clustering.

In regard to this clone: Which antigen it targets is not known. Base quality data are lacking; no much larger clone is found one base away.

Library preparation employed the immunoSEQ multiplex PCR assay. TCRbeta CDR3 sequencing was performed at survey depth by Adaptive Biotechnologies, and CDR3 sequences, V/J genes, productive frequency and template counts were reported. Amplification of TCR beta CDR3 regions was performed from genomic DNA rather than from RNA. Turning to the authors' computational methods: Jensen-Shannon divergence was used to quantify pairwise repertoire overlap between tissues, with a value of 1 meaning complete divergence and a value of 0 meaning identical repertoires. Tissues were grouped by single-linkage agglomerative hierarchical clustering of pairwise JSD values, and the clustering results were shown as dendrograms. GLIPH2 was run on all patient samples with simulation_depth 1000, kmer_min_depth 3, cdr3_length_cutoff 8, keeping groups with more than two unique CDR3s. In a standardized tissue-overlap score, Jaccard GLIPH-group overlap across patients was extrapolated to a standard repertoire size of 1000 clones. Linear mixed-effect models, with tissue included as a fixed effect and individual included as a random effect, were used to assess associations of diversity with clinical or experimental variables. TCRdb obtained this table from immuneACCESS and retained in-frame rearrangements with V and J assigned. These tables miss some clones; where compared with another copy, unresolved V genes account for less than half of the shortfall, and the remainder is unexplained. For V, J and clone size, that table is used; D and trimming come from the DNA. The sample table records roughly 42,000 clones; 92% of these occur just once. The ten largest clones capture 3.8% of the sample.

The germline V and J ends show losses of 3 bases and 5 bases respectively, and no gene match explains 6 bases of the junction. In the germline V gene, CDR1 corresponds to KGHSH and CDR2 to LQKENI. The CDR3 runs 14 amino acids, cysteine and phenylalanine included. Here the CDR3 DNA is all that survives: 42 bases in frame from base 1. In the paper's terms, the time point label means: recipient (host-origin) PBMCs collected before allo-HCT. This TCR was recovered from a woman aged 40-69 years who later had graft-versus-host disease after an allogeneic stem cell transplant. This sample comprised blood, obtained before transplantation. The chain joins TRBV18 to TRBJ2-7; 8 bases in between match TRBD2. The CDR3 reads as follows: CASSPSGSYNEQYF. DNA sequence: TGTGCCAGCTCACCCAGCGGGAGCTATAACGAGCAGTACTTC.